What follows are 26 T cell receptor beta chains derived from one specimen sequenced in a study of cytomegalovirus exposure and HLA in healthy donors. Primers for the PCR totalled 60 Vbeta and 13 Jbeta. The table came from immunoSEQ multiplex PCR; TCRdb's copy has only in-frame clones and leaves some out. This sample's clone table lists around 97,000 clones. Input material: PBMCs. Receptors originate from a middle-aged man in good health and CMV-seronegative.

The CDR3 DNA is TGTGCCAGCAGCTTACTCGGTGTAGCGGGAGTCTACAATGAGCAGTTCTTC. It codes for CASSLLGVAGVYNEQFF. The rearrangement joins TRBV11-2 to TRBJ2-1; 9 nucleotides line up with TRBD2. Germline CDR1 is SGHAT and CDR2 is FQNNGV. V dropped 2 bases and J dropped 3; count of bases not matched to a gene: 8. This CDR3 contains 17 residues.

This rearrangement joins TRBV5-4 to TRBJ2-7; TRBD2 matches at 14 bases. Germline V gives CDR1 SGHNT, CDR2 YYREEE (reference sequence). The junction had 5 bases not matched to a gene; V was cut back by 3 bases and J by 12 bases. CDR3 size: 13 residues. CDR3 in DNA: TGTGCCAGCAGCTCGGGGACTAGCGGGAGACCGTACTTC. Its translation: CASSSGTSGRPYF. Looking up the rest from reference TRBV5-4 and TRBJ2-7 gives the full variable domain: ETGVTQSPTHLIKTRGQQVTLRCSSQSGHNTVSWYQQALGQGPQFIFQYYREEENGRGNFPPRFSGLQFPNYSSELNVNALELDDSALYLCASSSGTSGRPYFGPGTRLTVT.

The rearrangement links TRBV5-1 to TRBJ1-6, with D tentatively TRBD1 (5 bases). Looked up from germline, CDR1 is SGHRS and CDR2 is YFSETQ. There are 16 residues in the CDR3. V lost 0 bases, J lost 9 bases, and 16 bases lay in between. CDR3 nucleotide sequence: TGCGCCAGCAGCTTGGAGACAGCTGGTAATGGTTCACCCCTCCACTTT. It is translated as CASSLETAGNGSPLHF. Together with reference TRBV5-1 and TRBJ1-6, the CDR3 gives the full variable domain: KAGVTQTPRYLIKTRGQQVTLSCSPISGHRSVSWYQQTPGQGLQFLFEYFSETQRNKGNFPGRFSGRQFSNSRSEMNVSTLELGDSALYLCASSLETAGNGSPLHFGNGTRLTVT.

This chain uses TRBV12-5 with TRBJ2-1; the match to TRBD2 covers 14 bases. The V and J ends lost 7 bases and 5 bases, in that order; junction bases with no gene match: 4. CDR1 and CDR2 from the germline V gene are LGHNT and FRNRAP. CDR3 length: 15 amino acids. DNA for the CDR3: TGTGCTAGTGCTAGGGGACTAGCGGGAGACAATGAGCAGTTCTTC. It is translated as CASARGLAGDNEQFF.

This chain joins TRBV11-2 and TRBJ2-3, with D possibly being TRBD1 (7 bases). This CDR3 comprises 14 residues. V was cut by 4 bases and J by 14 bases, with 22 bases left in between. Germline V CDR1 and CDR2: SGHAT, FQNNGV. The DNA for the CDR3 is TGTGCCAGCAGCTCAAATGCAGGGGGGCAGGTCTGGTATTTT. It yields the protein CASSSNAGGQVWYF.

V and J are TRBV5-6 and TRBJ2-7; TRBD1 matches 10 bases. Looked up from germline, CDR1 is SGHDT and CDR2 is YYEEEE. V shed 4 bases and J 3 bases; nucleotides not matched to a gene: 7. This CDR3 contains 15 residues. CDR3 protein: CASSAVGQGGYEQYF. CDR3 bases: TGTGCCAGCAGCGCCGTAGGACAGGGGGGCTACGAGCAGTACTTC. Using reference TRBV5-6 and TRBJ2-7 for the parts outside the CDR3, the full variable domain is DAGVTQSPTHLIKTRGQQVTLRCSPKSGHDTVSWYQQALGQGPQFIFQYYEEEERQRGNFPDRFSGHQFPNYSSELNVNALLLGDSALYLCASSAVGQGGYEQYFGPGTRLTVT.

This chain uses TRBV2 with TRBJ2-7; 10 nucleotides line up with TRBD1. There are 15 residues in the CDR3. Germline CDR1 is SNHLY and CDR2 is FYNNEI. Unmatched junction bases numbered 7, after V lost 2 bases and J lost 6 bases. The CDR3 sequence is CASSESGQGGCEQYF. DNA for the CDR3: TGTGCCAGCAGTGAAAGTGGACAGGGGGGGTGCGAGCAGTACTTC. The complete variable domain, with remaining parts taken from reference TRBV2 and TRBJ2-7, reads EPEVTQTPSHQVTQMGQEVILRCVPISNHLYFYWYRQILGQKVEFLVSFYNNEISEKSEIFDDQFSVERPDGSNFTLKIRSTKLEDSAMYFCASSESGQGGCEQYFGPGTRLTVT.

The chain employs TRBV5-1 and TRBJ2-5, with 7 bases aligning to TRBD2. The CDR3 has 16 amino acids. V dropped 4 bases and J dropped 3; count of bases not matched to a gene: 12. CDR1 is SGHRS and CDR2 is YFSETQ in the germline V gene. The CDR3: CASSTARTSGEETQYF. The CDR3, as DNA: TGCGCCAGCAGCACCGCCAGGACTAGTGGTGAAGAGACCCAGTACTTC.

The chain's CDR3 is CASSLDGSNLPETQYF. The DNA for the CDR3 is TGTGCCAGCAGCTTGGATGGTAGCAACTTACCAGAGACCCAGTACTTC. The chain recombines TRBV5-4 with TRBJ2-5; no clear D gene. Trimming pared 0 bases from V and 4 bases from J, leaving 16 bases between. CDR1 is SGHNT, CDR2 YYREEE, per germline (reference sequence). The CDR3 totals 16 residues.

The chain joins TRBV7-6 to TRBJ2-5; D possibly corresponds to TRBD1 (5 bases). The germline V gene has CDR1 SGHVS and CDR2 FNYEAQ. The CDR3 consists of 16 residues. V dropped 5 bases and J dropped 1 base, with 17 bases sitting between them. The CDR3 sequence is CASSPRRGSFQETQYF. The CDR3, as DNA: TGTGCCAGCAGCCCCCGAAGGGGATCATTCCAAGAGACCCAGTACTTC.

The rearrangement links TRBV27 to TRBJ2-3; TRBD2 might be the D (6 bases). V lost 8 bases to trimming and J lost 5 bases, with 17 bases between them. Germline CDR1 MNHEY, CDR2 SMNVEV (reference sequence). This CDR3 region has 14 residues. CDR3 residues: CASQTRMTRDTQYF. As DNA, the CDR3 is TGTGCCAGCCAGACTAGAATGACCCGAGATACGCAGTATTTT.

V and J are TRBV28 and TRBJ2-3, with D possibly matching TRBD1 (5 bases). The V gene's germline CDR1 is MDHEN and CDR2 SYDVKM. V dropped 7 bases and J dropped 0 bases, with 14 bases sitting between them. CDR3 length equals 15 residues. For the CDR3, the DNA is TGTGCCAGCAAGGGTGAAGGGGTGAGCACAGATACGCAGTATTTT. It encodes CASKGEGVSTDTQYF.

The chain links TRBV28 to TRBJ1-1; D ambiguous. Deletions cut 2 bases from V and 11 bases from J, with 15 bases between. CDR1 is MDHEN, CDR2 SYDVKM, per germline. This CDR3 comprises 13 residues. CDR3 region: CASSLESQVLAFF. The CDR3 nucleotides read TGTGCCAGCAGTTTAGAATCGCAGGTCCTTGCTTTCTTT.

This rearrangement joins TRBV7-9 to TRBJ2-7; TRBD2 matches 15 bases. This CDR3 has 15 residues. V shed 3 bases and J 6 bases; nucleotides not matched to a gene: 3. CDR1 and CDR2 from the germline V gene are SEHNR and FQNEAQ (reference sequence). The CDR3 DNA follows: TGTGCCAGCAGCTTCGGACTAGCGGGAGGGGGCGAGCAGTACTTC. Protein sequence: CASSFGLAGGGEQYF.

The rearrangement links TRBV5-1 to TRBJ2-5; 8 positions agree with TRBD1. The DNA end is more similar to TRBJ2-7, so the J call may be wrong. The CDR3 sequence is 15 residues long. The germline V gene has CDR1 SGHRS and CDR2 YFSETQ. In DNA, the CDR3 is TGCGCCAGCAGCTTCTCAGGGGGCTCGAGCTACGAGCAGTACTTC. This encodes CASSFSGGSSYEQYF.

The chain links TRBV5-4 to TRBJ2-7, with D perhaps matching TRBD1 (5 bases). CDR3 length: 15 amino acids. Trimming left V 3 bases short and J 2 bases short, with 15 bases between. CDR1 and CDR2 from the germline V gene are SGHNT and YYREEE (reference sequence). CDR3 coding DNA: TGTGCCAGCAGCTCCCCGACAGAGGCACCCTACGAGCAGTACTTC. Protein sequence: CASSSPTEAPYEQYF.

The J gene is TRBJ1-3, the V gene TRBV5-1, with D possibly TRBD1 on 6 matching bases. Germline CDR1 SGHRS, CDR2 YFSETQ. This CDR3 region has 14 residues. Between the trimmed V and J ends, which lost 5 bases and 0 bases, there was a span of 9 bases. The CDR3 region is CASREGGSGNTIYF. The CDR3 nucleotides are TGCGCCAGCAGGGAAGGGGGCTCTGGAAACACCATATATTTT.

The CDR3 DNA follows: TGTGCCAGCAGTAGAGGACTAGCGGGACCTATAAATGAGCAGTTCTTC. Its protein product is CASSRGLAGPINEQFF. The chain links TRBV5-4 to TRBJ2-1; 12 bases agree with TRBD2. This CDR3 is built from 16 residues. The germline V gene encodes CDR1 SGHNT and CDR2 YYREEE (reference sequence). J was trimmed by 7 bases and V by 5 bases; bases with no gene match: 10.

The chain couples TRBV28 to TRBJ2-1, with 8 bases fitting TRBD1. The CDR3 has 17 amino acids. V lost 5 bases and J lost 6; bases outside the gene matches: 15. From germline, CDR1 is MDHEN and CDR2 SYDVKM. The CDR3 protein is CASSRGTGLHTGNEQFF. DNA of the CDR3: TGTGCCAGCAGTCGGGGGACAGGACTCCACACAGGCAATGAGCAGTTCTTC.

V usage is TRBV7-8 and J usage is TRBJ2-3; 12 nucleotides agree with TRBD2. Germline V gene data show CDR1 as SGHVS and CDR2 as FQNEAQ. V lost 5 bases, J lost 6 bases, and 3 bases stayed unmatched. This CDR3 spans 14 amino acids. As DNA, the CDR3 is TGTGCCAGCAGCCTCGGGACTAGCGGGGATACGCAGTATTTT. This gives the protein CASSLGTSGDTQYF. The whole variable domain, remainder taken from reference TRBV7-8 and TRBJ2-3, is GAGVSQSPRYKVAKRGQDVALRCDPISGHVSLFWYQQALGQGPEFLTYFQNEAQLDKSGLPSDRFFAERPEGSVSTLKIQRTQQEDSAVYLCASSLGTSGDTQYFGPGTRLTVL.

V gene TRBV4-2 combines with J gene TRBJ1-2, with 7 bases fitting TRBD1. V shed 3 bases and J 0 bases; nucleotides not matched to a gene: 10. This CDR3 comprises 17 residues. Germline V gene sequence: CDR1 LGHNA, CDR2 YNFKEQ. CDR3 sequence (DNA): TGTGCCAGCAGCCACTGGACAGGAACAGACCCTAACTATGGCTACACCTTC. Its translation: CASSHWTGTDPNYGYTF.

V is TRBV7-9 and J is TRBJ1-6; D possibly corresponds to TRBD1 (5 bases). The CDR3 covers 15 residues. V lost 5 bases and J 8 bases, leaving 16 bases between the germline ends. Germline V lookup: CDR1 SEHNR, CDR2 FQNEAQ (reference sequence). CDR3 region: CASSVLGRDDSPLHF. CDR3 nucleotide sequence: TGTGCCAGCAGCGTACTGGGCAGGGATGATTCACCCCTCCACTTT.

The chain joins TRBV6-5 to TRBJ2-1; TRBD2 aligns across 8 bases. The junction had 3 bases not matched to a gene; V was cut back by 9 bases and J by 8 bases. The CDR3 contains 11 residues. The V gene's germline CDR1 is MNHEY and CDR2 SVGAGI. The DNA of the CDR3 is TGTGCCAGAAGGCGGGGGGATGAGCAGTTCTTC. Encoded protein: CARRRGDEQFF.

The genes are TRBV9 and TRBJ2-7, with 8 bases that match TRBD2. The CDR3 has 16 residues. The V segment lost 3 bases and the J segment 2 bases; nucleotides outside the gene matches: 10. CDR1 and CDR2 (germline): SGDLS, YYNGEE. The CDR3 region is CASSGGRLATTYEQYF. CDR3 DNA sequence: TGTGCCAGCAGCGGCGGGAGACTAGCGACGACCTACGAGCAGTACTTC.

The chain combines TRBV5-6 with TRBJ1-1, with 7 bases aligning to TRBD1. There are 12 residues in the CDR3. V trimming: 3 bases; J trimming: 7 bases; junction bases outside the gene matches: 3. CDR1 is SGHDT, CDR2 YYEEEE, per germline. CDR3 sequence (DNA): TGTGCCAGCAGCTACAGGGGTGGTGAAGCTTTCTTT. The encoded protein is CASSYRGGEAFF.

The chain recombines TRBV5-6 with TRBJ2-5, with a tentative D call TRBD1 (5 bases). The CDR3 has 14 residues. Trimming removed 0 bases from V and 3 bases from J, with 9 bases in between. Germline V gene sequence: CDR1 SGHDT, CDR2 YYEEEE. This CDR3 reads CASSLVGAEETQYF. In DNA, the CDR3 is TGTGCCAGCAGCTTGGTTGGGGCTGAAGAGACCCAGTACTTC. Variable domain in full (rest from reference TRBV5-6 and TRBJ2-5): DAGVTQSPTHLIKTRGQQVTLRCSPKSGHDTVSWYQQALGQGPQFIFQYYEEEERQRGNFPDRFSGHQFPNYSSELNVNALLLGDSALYLCASSLVGAEETQYFGPGTRLLVL.